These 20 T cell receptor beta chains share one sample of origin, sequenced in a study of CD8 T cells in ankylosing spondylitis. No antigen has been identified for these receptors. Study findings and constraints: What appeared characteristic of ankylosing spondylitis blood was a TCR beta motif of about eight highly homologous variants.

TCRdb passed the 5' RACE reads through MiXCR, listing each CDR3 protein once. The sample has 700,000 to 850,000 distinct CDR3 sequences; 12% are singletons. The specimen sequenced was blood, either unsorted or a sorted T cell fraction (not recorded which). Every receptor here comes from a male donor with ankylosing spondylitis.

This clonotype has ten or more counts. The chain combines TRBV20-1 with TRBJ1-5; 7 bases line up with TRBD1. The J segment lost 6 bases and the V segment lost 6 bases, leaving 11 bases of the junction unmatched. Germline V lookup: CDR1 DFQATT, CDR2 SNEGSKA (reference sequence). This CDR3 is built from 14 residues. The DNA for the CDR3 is TGCAGTGCCAGACAGGGAATGTTGAGTCAGCCCCAGCATTTT. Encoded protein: CSARQGMLSQPQHF.

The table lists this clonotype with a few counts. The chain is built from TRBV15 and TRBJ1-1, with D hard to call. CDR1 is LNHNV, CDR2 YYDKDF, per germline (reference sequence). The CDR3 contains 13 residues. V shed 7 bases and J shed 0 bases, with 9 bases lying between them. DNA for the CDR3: TGTGCCACCACGTGGGATCTGAACACTGAAGCTTTCTTT. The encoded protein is CATTWDLNTEAFF.

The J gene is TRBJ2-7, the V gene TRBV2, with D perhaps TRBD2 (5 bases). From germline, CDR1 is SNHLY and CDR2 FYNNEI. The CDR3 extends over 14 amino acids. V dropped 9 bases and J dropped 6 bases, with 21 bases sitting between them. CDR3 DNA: TGTGCCAGTGGGGTCGGGGTCCCAGCTGGCGAGCAGTACTTC. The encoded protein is CASGVGVPAGEQYF. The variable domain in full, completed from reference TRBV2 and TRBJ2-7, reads EPEVTQTPSHQVTQMGQEVILRCVPISNHLYFYWYRQILGQKVEFLVSFYNNEISEKSEIFDDQFSVERPDGSNFTLKIRSTKLEDSAMYFCASGVGVPAGEQYFGPGTRLTVT.

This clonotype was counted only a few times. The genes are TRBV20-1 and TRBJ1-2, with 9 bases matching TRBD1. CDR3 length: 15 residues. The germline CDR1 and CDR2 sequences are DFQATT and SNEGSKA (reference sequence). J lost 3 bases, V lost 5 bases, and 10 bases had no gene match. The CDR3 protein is CSARDRVYSDYGYTF. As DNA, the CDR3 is TGCAGTGCTCGGGACAGGGTTTATTCGGACTATGGCTACACCTTC.

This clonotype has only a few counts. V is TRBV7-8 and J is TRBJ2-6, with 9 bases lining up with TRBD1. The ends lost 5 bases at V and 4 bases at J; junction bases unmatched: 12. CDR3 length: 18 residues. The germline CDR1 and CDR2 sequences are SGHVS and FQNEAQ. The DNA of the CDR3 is TGTGCCAGCAGCCTCCGCCGGGACAGGGTATCAGGGGCCAACGTCCTGACTTTC. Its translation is CASSLRRDRVSGANVLTF.

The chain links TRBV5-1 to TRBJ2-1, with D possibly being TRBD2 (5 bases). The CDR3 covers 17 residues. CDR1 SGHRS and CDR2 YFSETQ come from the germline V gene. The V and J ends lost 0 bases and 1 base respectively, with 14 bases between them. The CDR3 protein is CASSLDWTGKSYNEQFF. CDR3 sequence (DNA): TGCGCCAGCAGCTTGGATTGGACGGGGAAATCCTACAATGAGCAGTTCTTC.

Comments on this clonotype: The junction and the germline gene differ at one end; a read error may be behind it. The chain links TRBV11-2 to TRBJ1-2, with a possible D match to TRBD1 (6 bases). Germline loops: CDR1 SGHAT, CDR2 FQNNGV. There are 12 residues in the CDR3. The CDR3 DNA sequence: TGTGCCAGCAGCTTAGAAGGACAGTCGAACATCTTC. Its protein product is CASSLEGQSNIF.

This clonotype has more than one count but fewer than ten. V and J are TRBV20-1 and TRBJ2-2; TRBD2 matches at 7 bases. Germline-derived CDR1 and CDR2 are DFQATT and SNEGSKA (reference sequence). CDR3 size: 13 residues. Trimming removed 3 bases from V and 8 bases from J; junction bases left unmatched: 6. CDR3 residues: CSARFQGGGELFF. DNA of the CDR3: TGCAGTGCTAGGTTCCAGGGAGGGGGGGAGCTGTTTTTT.

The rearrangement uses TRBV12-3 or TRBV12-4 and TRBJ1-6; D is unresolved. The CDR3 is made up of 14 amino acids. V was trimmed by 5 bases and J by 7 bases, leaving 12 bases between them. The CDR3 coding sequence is TGTGCCAGCAGTGCCTACAGAACCAATTCACCCCTCCACTTT. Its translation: CASSAYRTNSPLHF.

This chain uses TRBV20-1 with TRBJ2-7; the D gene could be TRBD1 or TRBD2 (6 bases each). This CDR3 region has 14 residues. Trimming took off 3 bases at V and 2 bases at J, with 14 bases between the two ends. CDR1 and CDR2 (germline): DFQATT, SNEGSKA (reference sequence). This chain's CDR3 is CSARLGGPTYEQYF. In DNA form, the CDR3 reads TGCAGTGCTAGGCTTGGGGGGCCTACCTACGAGCAGTACTTC.

The CDR3 coding sequence is TGTGCCAGCAGTCTACTTCGCAGAAGCTCTGGAAACACCATATATTTT. It yields the protein CASSLLRRSSGNTIYF. This chain connects TRBV6-2 or TRBV6-3 to TRBJ1-3; D is unclear. V lost 5 bases and J 0 bases, leaving 14 bases between the germline ends. In germline, CDR1 is MNHEY, CDR2 SVGEGT. There are 16 residues in the CDR3.

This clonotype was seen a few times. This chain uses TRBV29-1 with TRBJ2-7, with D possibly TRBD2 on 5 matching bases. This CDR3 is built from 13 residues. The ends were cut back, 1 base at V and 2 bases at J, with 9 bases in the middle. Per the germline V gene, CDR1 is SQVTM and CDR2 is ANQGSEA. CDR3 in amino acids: CSVEGPGTYEQYF. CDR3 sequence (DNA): TGCAGCGTTGAAGGCCCGGGGACCTACGAGCAGTACTTC.

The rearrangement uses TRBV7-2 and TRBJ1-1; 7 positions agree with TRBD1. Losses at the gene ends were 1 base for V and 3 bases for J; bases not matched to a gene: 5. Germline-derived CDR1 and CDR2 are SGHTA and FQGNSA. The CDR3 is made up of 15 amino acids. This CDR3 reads CASSLEGRGYTEAFF. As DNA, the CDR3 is TGTGCCAGCAGCTTAGAAGGCAGGGGGTACACTGAAGCTTTCTTT.

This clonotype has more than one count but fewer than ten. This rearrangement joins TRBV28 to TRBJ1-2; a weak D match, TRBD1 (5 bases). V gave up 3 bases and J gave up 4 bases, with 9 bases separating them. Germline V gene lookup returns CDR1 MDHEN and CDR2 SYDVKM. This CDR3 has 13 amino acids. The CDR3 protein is CASSLTDFYGYTF. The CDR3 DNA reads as TGTGCCAGCAGTTTGACAGACTTCTATGGCTACACCTTC.

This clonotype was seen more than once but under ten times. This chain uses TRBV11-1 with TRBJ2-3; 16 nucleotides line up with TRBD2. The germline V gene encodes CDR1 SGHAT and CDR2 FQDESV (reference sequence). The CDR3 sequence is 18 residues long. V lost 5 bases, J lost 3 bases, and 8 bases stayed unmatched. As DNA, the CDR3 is TGTGCCAGCAGCCGGGGACTAGCGGGGGGGCCACGTACAGATACGCAGTATTTT. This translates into CASSRGLAGGPRTDTQYF.

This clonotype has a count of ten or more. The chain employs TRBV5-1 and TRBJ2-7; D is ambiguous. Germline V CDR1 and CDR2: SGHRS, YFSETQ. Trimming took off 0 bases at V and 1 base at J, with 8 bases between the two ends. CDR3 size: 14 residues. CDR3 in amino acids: CASSLEWRSYEQYF. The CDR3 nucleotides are TGCGCCAGCAGCTTGGAATGGAGATCCTACGAGCAGTACTTC.

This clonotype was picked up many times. The CDR3 DNA reads TGTGCCAGCAGTTATGGAAACACCATATATTTT. Protein sequence: CASSYGNTIYF. This chain links TRBV12-3 or TRBV12-4 with TRBJ1-3; D is unresolved. V gave up 4 bases and J gave up 3 bases, with 1 base separating them. CDR3 length: 11 residues.

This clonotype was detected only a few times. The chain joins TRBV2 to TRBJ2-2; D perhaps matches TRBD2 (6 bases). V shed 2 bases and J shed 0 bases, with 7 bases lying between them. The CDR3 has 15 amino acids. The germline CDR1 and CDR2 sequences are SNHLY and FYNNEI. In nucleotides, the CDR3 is TGTGCCAGCAGTGAATGGGGGGCGAACACCGGGGAGCTGTTTTTT. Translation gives CASSEWGANTGELFF.

The CDR3 coding sequence is TGTGCCAGCAGCTTCTTTGGGGGCACCTATAATTCACCCCTCCACTTT. Its translation: CASSFFGGTYNSPLHF. The chain links TRBV7-2 to TRBJ1-6; D is perhaps TRBD1 (6 bases). CDR3 size: 16 residues. Germline V gene lookup returns CDR1 SGHTA and CDR2 FQGNSA. The V end was cut by 3 bases, the J end by 2 bases, with 11 bases between.

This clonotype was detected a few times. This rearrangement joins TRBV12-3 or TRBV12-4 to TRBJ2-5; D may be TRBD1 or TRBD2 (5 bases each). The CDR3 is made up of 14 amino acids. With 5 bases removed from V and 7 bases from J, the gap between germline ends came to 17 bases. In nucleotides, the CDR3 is TGTGCCAGCAGTCGAAGGGGCGATGGGACGACCCAGTACTTC. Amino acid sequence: CASSRRGDGTTQYF.